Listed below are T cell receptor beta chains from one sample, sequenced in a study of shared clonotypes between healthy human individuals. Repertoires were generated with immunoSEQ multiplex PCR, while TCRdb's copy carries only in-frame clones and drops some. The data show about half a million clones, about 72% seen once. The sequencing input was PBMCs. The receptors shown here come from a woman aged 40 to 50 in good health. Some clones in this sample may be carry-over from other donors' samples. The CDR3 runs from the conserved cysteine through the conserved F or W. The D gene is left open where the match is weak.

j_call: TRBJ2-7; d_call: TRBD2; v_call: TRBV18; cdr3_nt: TGTGCCAGCTCATCGGGACTAGCGGGTTCCTACGAGCAGTACTTC; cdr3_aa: CASSSGLAGSYEQYF
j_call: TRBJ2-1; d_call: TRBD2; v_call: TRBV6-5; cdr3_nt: TGTGCCAGCAGTTACACACTAGCGGGAGCGCACCATGAGCAGTTCTTC; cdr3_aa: CASSYTLAGAHHEQFF
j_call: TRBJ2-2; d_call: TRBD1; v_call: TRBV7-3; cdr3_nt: TGTGCCAGCAGCCGACAGGGGGCTGGGACCGGGGAGCTGTTTTTT; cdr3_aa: CASSRQGAGTGELFF
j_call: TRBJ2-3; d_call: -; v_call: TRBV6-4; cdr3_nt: TGTGCCAGCAATTCCGGGACCCACACAGATACGCAGTATTTT; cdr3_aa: CASNSGTHTDTQYF
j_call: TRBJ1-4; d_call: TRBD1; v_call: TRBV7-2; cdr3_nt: TGTGCCAGCAGCTTACAAGGACAGGGGGTTGAAAAACTGTTTTTT; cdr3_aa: CASSLQGQGVEKLFF
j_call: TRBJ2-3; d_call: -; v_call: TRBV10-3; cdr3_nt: TGTGCCACCCGACTGGGAGATACGCAGTATTTT; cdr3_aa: CATRLGDTQYF
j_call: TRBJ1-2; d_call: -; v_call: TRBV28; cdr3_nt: TGTGCCAGCAGTTTTTCTAACTATGGCTACACCTTC; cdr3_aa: CASSFSNYGYTF
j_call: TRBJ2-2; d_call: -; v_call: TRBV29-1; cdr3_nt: TGCAGCATTGCCCCCAGGACCGGGGAGCTGTTTTTT; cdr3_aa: CSIAPRTGELFF
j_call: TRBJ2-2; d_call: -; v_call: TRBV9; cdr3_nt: TGTGCCAGCAGCGTTGGGGACGGAAACACCGGGGAGCTGTTTTTT; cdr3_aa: CASSVGDGNTGELFF
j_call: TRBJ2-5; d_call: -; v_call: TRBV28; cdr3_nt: TGTGCCAGCAGAGCAGGGACAGAGACCCAGTACTTC; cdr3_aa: CASRAGTETQYF